The 24 T cell receptor beta chains given below trace back to one sample, sequenced in a study of shared clonotypes between healthy human individuals. Naive CD8 cells lacked CD45RO and underwent positive selection for CCR7, leaving out terminally differentiated effector memory CD45RA+ cells. Profiled with immunoSEQ multiplex PCR; TCRdb holds only in-frame clones, not every one. The sample lists about 2.2 million clones, 93% occurring once. The source material was naive CD8+ T cells from PBMCs. These receptors came from a young man in good health. Some clones in this sample may be carry-over from other donors' samples.

This sequence joins TRBV28 and TRBJ1-6; D gene ambiguous. The V gene lost 5 bases and the J gene lost 6 bases, with 14 bases spanning the gap. Germline loops: CDR1 MDHEN, CDR2 SYDVKM. The CDR3 sequence is 15 residues long. CDR3 nucleotide sequence: TGTGCCAGCAGTCCACCCTGGGAACTTAATTCACCCCTCCACTTT. Translated, it gives CASSPPWELNSPLHF.

V usage is TRBV11-2 and J usage is TRBJ2-7, with D perhaps given as TRBD1 or TRBD2 (5 bases each). The CDR3 loop spans 17 amino acids. V dropped 3 bases and J dropped 2 bases, with 20 bases sitting between them. Germline CDR1 and CDR2: SGHAT and FQNNGV. CDR3 nucleotide sequence: TGTGCCAGCAGCTTGGTAGCCATCTCGGGGCGGACCTACGAGCAGTACTTC. Its translation: CASSLVAISGRTYEQYF.

This clone has just one count. The rearrangement joins TRBV28 to TRBJ2-7; 11 nucleotides align to TRBD2. Trimming took 6 bases from V and 9 from J; bases not matched to a gene: 7. Germline CDR1 reads MDHEN; CDR2 reads SYDVKM. The CDR3 totals 13 residues. CDR3 nucleotides: TGTGCCAGCAGGGGACTAGCGGACCCTGGGCAGTACTTC. Translated: CASRGLADPGQYF.

The V and J genes are TRBV30 and TRBJ2-7; D might be TRBD2 (5 bases). Per the germline V gene, CDR1 is GTSNPN and CDR2 is SVGIG (reference sequence). CDR3 length: 17 residues. V gave up 5 bases and J gave up 5 bases, with 28 bases separating them. In DNA form, the CDR3 reads TGTGCCTGGTACTACAGAACTACCGGGAACCCGCCACACGAGCAGTACTTC. The encoded protein is CAWYYRTTGNPPHEQYF.

This rearrangement joins TRBV6-6 to TRBJ1-1; D not resolved. V lost 2 bases, J lost 1 base, and 8 bases lay in between. CDR3 length equals 14 residues. CDR1 and CDR2 (germline): MNHNY, SVGAGI (reference sequence). The CDR3 loop reads CASSYTRRNTEAFF. The CDR3 region has the DNA TGTGCCAGCAGTTACACCAGGCGGAACACTGAAGCTTTCTTT.

The V and J genes are TRBV7-6 and TRBJ2-1; 9 nucleotides align to TRBD1. V lost 3 bases and J lost 7; bases outside the gene matches: 7. The CDR3 sequence is 15 residues long. Germline CDR1 reads SGHVS; CDR2 reads FNYEAQ. CDR3 amino acids: CASSFPGQGSNEQFF. Written as DNA, the CDR3 is TGTGCCAGCAGCTTCCCGGGACAGGGTTCGAATGAGCAGTTCTTC.

The rearrangement uses TRBV5-8 and TRBJ1-1; TRBD1 might be the D (5 bases). This CDR3 contains 15 residues. CDR1 and CDR2 from the germline V gene are SGHTS and YDEGEE. Trimming pared 0 bases from V and 0 bases from J, leaving 9 bases between. CDR3 residues: CASSLEGALNTEAFF. CDR3 nucleotides: TGTGCCAGCAGCTTGGAAGGGGCCTTGAACACTGAAGCTTTCTTT.

V usage is TRBV9 and J usage is TRBJ2-1, with TRBD2 matching 9 bases. In germline, CDR1 is SGDLS, CDR2 YYNGEE. Trimming took 3 bases from V and 8 from J; bases not matched to a gene: 6. The CDR3 contains 14 residues. The DNA of the CDR3 is TGTGCCAGCAGCGATGGCGGGAGGGCCGATGAGCAGTTCTTC. Amino acid sequence: CASSDGGRADEQFF.

The rearrangement links TRBV5-1 to TRBJ2-2; no reliable D call. This CDR3 has 12 amino acids. Germline assignment: CDR1 SGHRS and CDR2 YFSETQ. Deletions cut 6 bases from V and 8 bases from J, with 11 bases between. CDR3 in DNA: TGCGCCAGCACCAAAAGATCGGGGGAGCTGTTTTTT. Translation: CASTKRSGELFF. The full variable domain, rest sourced from reference TRBV5-1 and TRBJ2-2, is KAGVTQTPRYLIKTRGQQVTLSCSPISGHRSVSWYQQTPGQGLQFLFEYFSETQRNKGNFPGRFSGRQFSNSRSEMNVSTLELGDSALYLCASTKRSGELFFGEGSRLTVL.

This chain joins TRBV30 and TRBJ1-3, with TRBD1 identical over 7 bases. J gave up 9 bases and V 1 base, and 15 bases lay outside the gene matches. Germline CDR1 GTSNPN, CDR2 SVGIG (reference sequence). CDR3 length equals 16 residues. As DNA, the CDR3 is TGTGCCTGGAGTGAGGGGACAGAGGGTTTGGGGGGCACCATATATTTT. This gives the protein CAWSEGTEGLGGTIYF.

The chain combines TRBV25-1 with TRBJ2-1; D remains ambiguous. The CDR3 is made up of 16 amino acids. Germline CDR1 and CDR2: MGHDK and SYGVNS. V was clipped by 5 bases and J by 1 base, with 15 bases between them. As DNA, the CDR3 is TGTGCCAGCAGTCCTTACGTCGCGGCGTCCTACAATGAGCAGTTCTTC. Its protein product is CASSPYVAASYNEQFF.

This chain connects TRBV28 to TRBJ1-2; the match to TRBD1 covers 7 bases. Trimming at V came to 3 bases and at J to 5 bases, leaving 6 bases not matched to a gene. CDR1 MDHEN and CDR2 SYDVKM come from the germline V gene. The CDR3 runs to 14 residues. The CDR3 DNA sequence: TGTGCCAGCAGTTTCGGGCAGGGGGGATATGGCTACACCTTC. Amino acids: CASSFGQGGYGYTF.

The gene calls are TRBV29-1 and TRBJ1-2, with 10 bases aligning to TRBD1. V lost 4 bases and J lost 6; bases outside the gene matches: 2. Germline CDR1 SQVTM, CDR2 ANQGSEA. CDR3 length: 12 amino acids. DNA for the CDR3: TGCAGCGTTGTGACAGGGGGCCATGGCTACACCTTC. Its translation is CSVVTGGHGYTF.

The V gene is TRBV5-4, the J gene TRBJ1-2; D may be TRBD1 (6 bases). The V end lost 5 bases, the J end lost 7 bases, and 21 bases lay between the germline ends. The germline gives CDR1 SGHNT, CDR2 YYREEE (reference sequence). The CDR3 loop spans 15 amino acids. Here the CDR3 reads CASRWVGGRETGYTF. CDR3 DNA sequence: TGTGCCAGCAGGTGGGTTGGGGGGCGAGAGACTGGCTACACCTTC. Variable domain in full (rest from reference TRBV5-4 and TRBJ1-2): ETGVTQSPTHLIKTRGQQVTLRCSSQSGHNTVSWYQQALGQGPQFIFQYYREEENGRGNFPPRFSGLQFPNYSSELNVNALELDDSALYLCASRWVGGRETGYTFGSGTRLTVV.

A remark on this clone: Other nucleotide sequences in the sample specify the same CDR3. CDR3 sequence (DNA): TGTGCCAGCAGCTTGGGACAGTATTACGAGCAGTACTTC. This sequence encodes CASSLGQYYEQYF. V and J are TRBV7-3 and TRBJ2-7; TRBD1 matches at 7 bases. CDR3 length equals 13 residues. Germline V lookup: CDR1 SGHTA, CDR2 FQGTGA. J was trimmed by 4 bases and V by 3 bases; bases with no gene match: 3.

V is TRBV28 and J is TRBJ2-7, with 10 bases that match TRBD2. Germline CDR1 MDHEN, CDR2 SYDVKM. There are 15 residues in the CDR3. Trimming at V came to 3 bases and at J to 5 bases, leaving 7 bases not matched to a gene. CDR3 coding DNA: TGTGCCAGCAGTTTGGCTAGCGGGAGAATTGACGAGCAGTACTTC. This codes for CASSLASGRIDEQYF.

With regard to this clone: This specimen includes other DNA sequences encoding the same CDR3. The J gene is TRBJ2-1, the V gene TRBV9; 8 nucleotides agree with TRBD2. Germline lookup yields CDR1 SGDLS and CDR2 YYNGEE. The CDR3 runs 15 residues. The V gene end was trimmed by 0 bases and the J gene end by 7 bases; junction bases not matched to a gene: 6. The CDR3: CASSVAGGTSNEQFF. The CDR3 nucleotides are TGTGCCAGCAGCGTAGCGGGAGGGACATCTAATGAGCAGTTCTTC.

This chain links TRBV11-3 with TRBJ2-1, with 13 bases aligning to TRBD2. CDR1 and CDR2 (germline): SGHNT, YENEEA. There are 15 residues in the CDR3. V shed 5 bases and J 7 bases; nucleotides not matched to a gene: 5. The chain's CDR3 is CASSPRTSGRNEQFF. The CDR3 nucleotides read TGTGCCAGCAGCCCTCGGACTAGCGGGAGAAATGAGCAGTTCTTC.

The chain has TRBV15 and TRBJ1-4; 7 bases line up with TRBD1. The germline V gene has CDR1 LNHNV and CDR2 YYDKDF (reference sequence). The CDR3 is made up of 15 amino acids. V lost 1 base, J lost 4 bases, and 3 bases stayed unmatched. The CDR3 loop is CATSRGQGDNEKLFF. The CDR3 DNA reads as TGTGCCACCAGCAGAGGTCAGGGGGATAATGAAAAACTGTTTTTT.

This clone was picked up one time. V usage is TRBV5-1 and J usage is TRBJ1-1; D uncertain. Germline assignment: CDR1 SGHRS and CDR2 YFSETQ. The CDR3 has 14 amino acids. Trimming cost V 0 bases and J 5 bases, with 11 bases left between them. The CDR3 loop is CASSLEGGMTEAFF. CDR3 in DNA: TGCGCCAGCAGCTTGGAGGGAGGGATGACTGAAGCTTTCTTT. Complete variable domain (other parts from reference TRBV5-1 and TRBJ1-1): KAGVTQTPRYLIKTRGQQVTLSCSPISGHRSVSWYQQTPGQGLQFLFEYFSETQRNKGNFPGRFSGRQFSNSRSEMNVSTLELGDSALYLCASSLEGGMTEAFFGQGTRLTVV.

Points on this clone: Additional DNA sequences in this sample encode the identical CDR3. The rearrangement joins TRBV27 to TRBJ1-1, with D uncertain. In germline, CDR1 is MNHEY, CDR2 SMNVEV (reference sequence). V lost 8 bases to trimming and J lost 4 bases, with 8 bases between them. The CDR3 consists of 11 residues. The DNA of the CDR3 is TGTGCCAGCTCCCTCGGCACTGAAGCTTTCTTT. Encoded protein: CASSLGTEAFF.

The chain combines TRBV10-3 with TRBJ1-3; D gene uncertain. The CDR3 length is 14 residues. Germline loops: CDR1 ENHRY, CDR2 SYGVKD. V gave up 0 bases and J gave up 5 bases, with 8 bases separating them. In nucleotides, the CDR3 is TGTGCCATCAGTGAGTCGAATCCACGAAACACCATATATTTT. It specifies CAISESNPRNTIYF.

V usage is TRBV7-9 and J usage is TRBJ2-3; 8 nucleotides line up with TRBD2. There are 16 residues in the CDR3. Germline V gives CDR1 SEHNR, CDR2 FQNEAQ (reference sequence). J was trimmed by 2 bases and V by 5 bases; bases with no gene match: 9. This CDR3 is CASSPRGGRYTDTQYF. In DNA form, the CDR3 reads TGTGCCAGCAGCCCAAGAGGCGGGAGGTACACAGATACGCAGTATTTT.

V is TRBV28 and J is TRBJ1-2, with D tentatively TRBD1 (5 bases). The CDR3 loop spans 14 amino acids. Germline CDR1 reads MDHEN; CDR2 reads SYDVKM. V shed 1 base and J shed 4 bases, with 10 bases lying between them. The CDR3 bases are TGTGCCAGCAGTTTATCCATAGACAGCTATGGCTACACCTTC. It yields the protein CASSLSIDSYGYTF.